Listed below are T cell receptor beta chains from one sample, sequenced in a study of cytomegalovirus exposure and HLA in healthy donors. Libraries were prepared by immunoSEQ multiplex PCR; TCRdb keeps only in-frame clonotypes and omits some of them. Of about 100,000 clones listed, around 79% are singletons. Specimen: PBMCs. These receptors were obtained from a male donor in good health and CMV-seropositive. The CDR3 runs from the conserved cysteine through the conserved F or W. A D gene is named only where the DNA matches it firmly. The size of a clone is reported for some rows only, either as once, few or many, or as a class for expanded clones.

D	V	size	J	DNA	CDR3
-	TRBV7-8	-	TRBJ2-6	TGTGCCAGCAGCTTATCCCGGGTCTCTGGGGCCAACGTCCTGACTTTC	CASSLSRVSGANVLTF
TRBD2	TRBV12-5	-	TRBJ2-1	TGTGCTAGTGGTTTCCCCAATGGGGGGGATGATGAGCAGTTCTTC	CASGFPNGGDDEQFF
-	TRBV19	-	TRBJ2-5	TGTGCCAGTAGTACCGAAGAGACCCAGTACTTC	CASSTEETQYF
TRBD2	TRBV7-2	-	TRBJ2-3	TGTGCCAGCAGCCCCCAGACTGGCGGGGGTTACACAGATACGCAGTATTTT	CASSPQTGGGYTDTQYF
TRBD1	TRBV6-1	-	TRBJ1-1	TGTGCCAGCAGTGACCGGGACAGGGGCACTGAAGCTTTCTTT	CASSDRDRGTEAFF
TRBD1	TRBV10-3	-	TRBJ2-6	TGTGCCATCAGTGCCTGGACAGGGGGTAGGGGGCCTGGGGCCAACGTCCTGACTTTC	CAISAWTGGRGPGANVLTF
TRBD2	TRBV7-3	-	TRBJ2-2	TGTGCCAGCAGCTTAATGGGACTAGCGGGGGGCACCGGGGAGCTGTTTTTT	CASSLMGLAGGTGELFF
-	TRBV9	-	TRBJ2-3	TGTGCCAGCAGCGTAGAAGCCCCAGATACGCAGTATTTT	CASSVEAPDTQYF
-	TRBV5-4	-	TRBJ2-3	TGTGCCAGCAGCTTAACAGGTAGAGATACGCAGTATTTT	CASSLTGRDTQYF
-	TRBV2	-	TRBJ1-6	TGTGCCAGCAGTGAAGGGGACTGGAGTAGGTCCCTCCACTTT	CASSEGDWSRSLHF
-	TRBV7-2	-	TRBJ2-5	TGTGCCAGCAGACGGGACAAGCCACAAGAGACCCAGTACTTC	CASRRDKPQETQYF
-	TRBV15	-	TRBJ2-7	TGTGCCACCAGCAGAGATACCACTTACGAGCAGTACTTC	CATSRDTTYEQYF
TRBD1	TRBV5-8	-	TRBJ1-4	TGTGCCAGCAGCTCCAGACAGGGGATGCTGTTTTTT	CASSSRQGMLFF
TRBD1	TRBV6-5	-	TRBJ1-2	TGTGCCAGCAGTTACCCCACAGGGGGACGGTGTGGCTACACCTTC	CASSYPTGGRCGYTF
-	TRBV7-2	-	TRBJ2-1	TGTGCCAGCAGCTATGGGAGATACAATGAGCAGTTCTTC	CASSYGRYNEQFF
-	TRBV4-3	-	TRBJ2-1	TGCGCCAGCAGCCAAGATCGAAGTACATTTTTCTCCAATGAGCAGTTCTTC	CASSQDRSTFFSNEQFF
-	TRBV28	-	TRBJ1-2	TGTGCCAGCAGCTCCGGGACTGGGCTTGGCTACACCTTC	CASSSGTGLGYTF
-	TRBV4-2	-	TRBJ2-7	TGTGCCAGCAGCCCTGGACTTGACGACGAGCAGTACTTC	CASSPGLDDEQYF
-	TRBV6-5	-	TRBJ1-3	TGTGCCAGCAGCACTAGCTCTGGAAACACCATATATTTT	CASSTSSGNTIYF
TRBD1	TRBV7-9	-	TRBJ1-2	TGTGCCAGCAGCTTCCCAACAGGGGCCTATGGCTACACCTTC	CASSFPTGAYGYTF
TRBD2	TRBV5-1	-	TRBJ2-5	TGCGCCAGCAGCTCGGGGGGGCCGAACGGAGAGACCCAGTACTTC	CASSSGGPNGETQYF
-	TRBV5-1	-	TRBJ1-1	TGCGCCAGCAGCTTGGCCAGAAACACTGAAGCTTTCTTT	CASSLARNTEAFF
TRBD2	TRBV7-8	once	TRBJ2-3	TGTGCCAGCAGCTACGAGCGGGGAACGCAGTATTTT	CASSYERGTQYF
-	TRBV5-6	-	TRBJ2-1	TGTGCCAGCAGCTTGAGGTGGGGGACTTACAATGAGCAGTTCTTC	CASSLRWGTYNEQFF
TRBD1	TRBV13	few	TRBJ2-7	TGTGCCAGCAGTATCGGACAGGGCTACGAGCAGTACTTC	CASSIGQGYEQYF
TRBD1	TRBV4-1	-	TRBJ1-3	TGCGCCAGCAGCCAGGCAGGGGGCAGGTGGGACACCATATATTTT	CASSQAGGRWDTIYF
-	TRBV29-1	-	TRBJ2-5	TGCAGCGTTGCCCCAACAGGAGGGGAGACCCAGTACTTC	CSVAPTGGETQYF
-	TRBV5-6	-	TRBJ2-5	TGTGCCAGCAGCTTGGAAAGAGAAGAGACCCAGTACTTC	CASSLEREETQYF
TRBD1	TRBV6-1	-	TRBJ1-5	TGTGCCAGCAGCGGACAGGGAAGCCAGCCCCAGCATTTT	CASSGQGSQPQHF
TRBD1	TRBV11-3	-	TRBJ1-2	TGTGCCAGCAGCATGGGACAGATCTATGGCTACACCTTC	CASSMGQIYGYTF
-	TRBV11-2	-	TRBJ2-3	TGTGCCAGCAGCCATTACACAGGGGAGGCAGATACGCAGTATTTT	CASSHYTGEADTQYF
TRBD2	TRBV9	-	TRBJ2-3	TGTGCCAGCACCAGACTAGCGAGCACAGATACGCAGTATTTT	CASTRLASTDTQYF
-	TRBV7-9	-	TRBJ1-4	TGTGCCAGCAGCTCCCTAGGGGCACCAAATGAAAAACTGTTTTTT	CASSSLGAPNEKLFF
-	TRBV19	-	TRBJ1-2	TGTGCTCCGACGGGAGGTGGCTACACCTTC	CAPTGGGYTF
-	TRBV6-6	-	TRBJ1-2	TGTGCCAGCACCACGGACGGACTAAACTATGGCTACACCTTC	CASTTDGLNYGYTF
TRBD1	TRBV6-6	-	TRBJ2-7	TGTGCCAGCAGTTACATATCGGGACAGGGGGACGAGCAGTACTTC	CASSYISGQGDEQYF
TRBD2	TRBV29-1	-	TRBJ2-5	TGCAGCGTTGTGTCGGGGGGGGAGACCCAGTACTTC	CSVVSGGETQYF
-	TRBV7-2	few	TRBJ1-6	TGTGCCAGCAGCTTGGGAGGGGCAATTTCACCCCTCCACTTT	CASSLGGAISPLHF
TRBD1	TRBV12-5	-	TRBJ2-6	TGTGCTAGTGGTCCGATCAGACAACAGGGGACACCTAGCTCTGGGGCCAACGTCCTGACTTTC	CASGPIRQQGTPSSGANVLTF
TRBD2	TRBV7-8	-	TRBJ2-2	TGTGCCAGCAGCCGACGGGGGGGCGGAACCGGGGAGCTGTTTTTT	CASSRRGGGTGELFF
TRBD1	TRBV5-1	once	TRBJ2-1	TGCGCCAGCAGCCCTCCGGGACAGGGGGGGAATGAGCAGTTCTTC	CASSPPGQGGNEQFF
-	TRBV7-6	-	TRBJ1-6	TGTGCCAGCAGCGATCCTCCGGCAGGCGCCAATTCACCCCTCCACTTT	CASSDPPAGANSPLHF
TRBD1	TRBV5-4	-	TRBJ2-5	TGTGCCAGCACTCGGGGGACAGGGGAAGAGACCCAGTACTTC	CASTRGTGEETQYF
-	TRBV19	once	TRBJ2-1	TGTGCCAGTAGTACTCCAGGGTCAAGGGAGCAGTTCTTC	CASSTPGSREQFF
-	TRBV5-5	-	TRBJ2-7	TGTGCCAGCAGCCCGACAGGGGAGGGCAACGAGCAGTACTTC	CASSPTGEGNEQYF
-	TRBV5-6	-	TRBJ2-7	TGTGCCAGCAGCTTCGTCAGTCCCTACGAGCAGTACTTC	CASSFVSPYEQYF
TRBD1	TRBV7-2	once	TRBJ1-2	TGTGCCAGCAGCTTAGGGGGGACAGGGGTCCGGTATGGCTACACCTTC	CASSLGGTGVRYGYTF
-	TRBV7-9	-	TRBJ1-6	TGTGCCAGCAGCTCCCCATTTAATTCACCCCTCCACTTT	CASSSPFNSPLHF
-	TRBV21-1	-	TRBJ2-7	TGTGCCAGCAGCAATTTTCCTAGAGCGGCCGAGCAGTACTTC	CASSNFPRAAEQYF
TRBD1	TRBV10-3	once	TRBJ1-4	TGTGCCATCAGTGAAGCATCAGGGGGCAGAGAAAAACTGTTTTTT	CAISEASGGREKLFF
TRBD2	TRBV7-9	-	TRBJ2-3	TGTGCCAGCAGCTTGACTAGCGGGCTCGCAGATACGCAGTATTTT	CASSLTSGLADTQYF
TRBD1	TRBV5-1	few	TRBJ1-6	TGCGCCAGCAGCTTGGGACAGGGAGGCTCCGCTTCACCCCTCCACTTT	CASSLGQGGSASPLHF
TRBD1	TRBV4-3	-	TRBJ2-7	TGCGCCAGCAGCCAATATCACGGGACAGCCTTCTACGAGCAGTACTTC	CASSQYHGTAFYEQYF